This TCR beta chain came from a study of liver allograft versus peripheral blood T cells. Study at large: Recipients' peripheral blood supplied the T cell receptor repertoires against which those in transplanted livers were compared. Study results and limitations: Intragraft liver T cell receptor repertoires reportedly differed from peripheral blood repertoires.

By share of the sample, this clonotype is medium-sized. The antigen remains unidentified. Trimming removed 3 bases at V and 8 bases at J, with 13 bases between. Germline V lookup: CDR1 PRHDT, CDR2 FYEKMQ (reference sequence). There are 13 residues in the CDR3. TCRdb reanalysed the reads using MiXCR and keeps one entry per CDR3 protein. Of approximately 9,300 distinct CDR3 sequences in the sample, 18% were seen once. The source of this sequence is a human patient who had a liver transplant. Some T cells may arise from the graft donor. This sequence joins TRBV13 and TRBJ1-2; D is undetermined. In nucleotides, the CDR3 is TGTGCCAGCAGCTTGAACCCCCGCTGGGGCTACACCTTC. This encodes CASSLNPRWGYTF.